The entry that follows covers one T cell receptor (beta chain) sequence. Its antigen is unidentified. The CDR3 does not end in the conserved phenylalanine or tryptophan, so this is likely a read error. This specimen belongs to a study of breast tumors, draining lymph nodes, adjacent tissues. Samples came from axillary lymph nodes draining the breast cancer. TCRdb called the multiplex PCR reads again in MiXCR, with one record for every CDR3 protein. Of 270,000 or so distinct CDR3 sequences listed, 30% are singletons. Trimming stripped 5 bases from V and 0 bases from J, with 6 bases between. From germline, CDR1 is SNHLY and CDR2 FYNNEI. The CDR3 is 13 residues long. Findings and limits, study-wide: The lymph node origin of tumor T cells was framed as consistent with a hypothesis, not demonstrated. Compared with lymph nodes, tumors were less diverse; compared with nontumor tissue, more.

Sequences were obtained from axillary lymph node tissue. The sequence came from a female donor with breast cancer. Some clones in this sample may be carry-over from other donors' samples. The J gene is TRBJ2-3, the V gene TRBV2, with unresolved D. The CDR3, as DNA: TGTGCCAGCAGTTTAACTAGCACAGATACGCAGTATCTG. Amino acid sequence: CASSLTSTDTQYL.